This TCR beta chain was recorded in a study of blood T cell repertoires in COVID-19. The wider study: There were acute and convalescent COVID-19 samples, and they came from the United States, Italy and Spain. T cells, B-cell-depleted T cells, or PBMCs supplied cDNA or gDNA.

The trim removed 3 bases at V and 0 bases at J, leaving 8 bases unmatched. Germline assignment: CDR1 LNHDA and CDR2 SQIVND (reference sequence). This CDR3 has 19 amino acids. In the source study's methods: Amplification of reference gene primers was used by the study to estimate nucleated cell counts. Libraries were prepared by immunoSEQ multiplex PCR; TCRdb keeps only in-frame clonotypes and omits some of them. The DNA was the basis for D and trimming; V, J and clone size are from that table. The table records hundreds of thousands of clones, over 80% of them present only once. This rearrangement joins TRBV19 to TRBJ2-1; 13 nucleotides match TRBD2. The specimen was peripheral blood. This TCR derives from a man aged 35-49 years with acute or convalescent COVID-19. The CDR3 sequence is CASSMAGLAGVNSYNEQFF. The CDR3 region has the DNA TGTGCCAGTAGTATGGCCGGACTAGCGGGAGTTAACTCCTACAATGAGCAGTTCTTC.